This TCR beta chain was profiled in a study of cytomegalovirus exposure and HLA in healthy donors. The PCR had 60 Vbeta and 13 Jbeta primers. TCRdb's table, derived via immunoSEQ multiplex PCR, lists solely in-frame clones and lacks some. The sample yields 100,000 to 120,000 clones, around 87% seen once. The CDR3 has 18 residues. Per germline, CDR1 KGHSH and CDR2 LQKENI. The trim removed 3 bases at V and 0 bases at J, leaving 10 bases unmatched. Sequenced input: PBMCs. The J gene is TRBJ1-2, the V gene TRBV18; the match to TRBD1 covers 10 bases. The sequence was collected from a man aged 35-49 years in good health and CMV-seronegative. The CDR3, as DNA: TGTGCCAGCTCACCCGAACCCCGGGACAGGGGCCCTAACTATGGCTACACCTTC. It yields the protein CASSPEPRDRGPNYGYTF.